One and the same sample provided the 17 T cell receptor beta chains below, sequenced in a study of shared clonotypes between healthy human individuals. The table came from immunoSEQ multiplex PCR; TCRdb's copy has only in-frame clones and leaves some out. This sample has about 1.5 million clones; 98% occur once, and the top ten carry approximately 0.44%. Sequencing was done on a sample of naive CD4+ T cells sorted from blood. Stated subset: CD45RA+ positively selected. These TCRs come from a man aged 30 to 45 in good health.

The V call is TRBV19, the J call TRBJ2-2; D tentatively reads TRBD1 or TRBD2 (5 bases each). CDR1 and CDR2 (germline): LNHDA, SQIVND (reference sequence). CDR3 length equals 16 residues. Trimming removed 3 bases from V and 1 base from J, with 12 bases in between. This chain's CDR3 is CASSIGALRNTGELFF. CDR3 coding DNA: TGTGCCAGTAGTATCGGGGCCCTCCGGAACACCGGGGAGCTGTTTTTT.

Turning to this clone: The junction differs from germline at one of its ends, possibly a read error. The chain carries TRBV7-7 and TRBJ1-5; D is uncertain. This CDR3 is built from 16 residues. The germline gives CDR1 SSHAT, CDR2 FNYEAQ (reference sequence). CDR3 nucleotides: TGTGCTAGCAGCTTAGTGGGCGGTGATAGCAATCAGCCCCAGCATTTT. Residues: CASSLVGGDSNQPQHF.

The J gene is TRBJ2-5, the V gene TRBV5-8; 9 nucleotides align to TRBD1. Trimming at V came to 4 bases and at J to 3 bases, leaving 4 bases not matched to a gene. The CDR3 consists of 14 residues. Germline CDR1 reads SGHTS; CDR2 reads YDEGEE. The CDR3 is CASSGRDREETQYF. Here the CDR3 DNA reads TGTGCCAGCAGCGGCCGGGACAGGGAAGAGACCCAGTACTTC.

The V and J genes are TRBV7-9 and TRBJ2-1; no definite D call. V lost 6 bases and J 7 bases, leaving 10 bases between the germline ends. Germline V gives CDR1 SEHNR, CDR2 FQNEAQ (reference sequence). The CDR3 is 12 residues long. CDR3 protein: CASRRTPNEQFF. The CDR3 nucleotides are TGTGCCAGCAGAAGGACCCCTAATGAGCAGTTCTTC.

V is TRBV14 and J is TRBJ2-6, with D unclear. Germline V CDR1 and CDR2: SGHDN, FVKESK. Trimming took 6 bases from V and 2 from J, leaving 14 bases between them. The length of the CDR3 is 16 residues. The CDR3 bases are TGTGCCAGCAGTCGACACGACACGCCTGGGGCCAACGTCCTGACTTTC. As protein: CASSRHDTPGANVLTF.

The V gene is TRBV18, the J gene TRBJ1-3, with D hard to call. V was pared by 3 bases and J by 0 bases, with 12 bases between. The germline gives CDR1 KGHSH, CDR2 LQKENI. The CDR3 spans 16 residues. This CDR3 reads CASSPKTGNSGNTIYF. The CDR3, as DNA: TGTGCCAGCTCACCCAAAACCGGGAACTCTGGAAACACCATATATTTT.

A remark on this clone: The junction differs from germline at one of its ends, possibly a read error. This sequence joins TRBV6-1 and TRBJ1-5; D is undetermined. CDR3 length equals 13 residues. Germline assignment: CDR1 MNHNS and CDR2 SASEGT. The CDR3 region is CASREGKGQPQHF. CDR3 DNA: TGTGCCAGCAGGGAAGGGAAGGGTCAGCCCCAGCATTTT.

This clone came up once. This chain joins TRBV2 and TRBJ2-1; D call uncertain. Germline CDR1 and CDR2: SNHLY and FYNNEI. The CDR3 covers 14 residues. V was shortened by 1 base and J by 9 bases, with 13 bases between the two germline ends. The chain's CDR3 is CASSEGGRIGEQFF. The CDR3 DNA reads TGTGCCAGCAGTGAAGGGGGAAGAATTGGTGAGCAGTTCTTC.

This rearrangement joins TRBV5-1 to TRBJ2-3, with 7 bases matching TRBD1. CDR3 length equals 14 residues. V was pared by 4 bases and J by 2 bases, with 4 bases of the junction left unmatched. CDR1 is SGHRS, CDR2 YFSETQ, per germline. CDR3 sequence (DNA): TGCGCCAGCAGCCCGGGACAGTACACAGATACGCAGTATTTT. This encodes CASSPGQYTDTQYF.

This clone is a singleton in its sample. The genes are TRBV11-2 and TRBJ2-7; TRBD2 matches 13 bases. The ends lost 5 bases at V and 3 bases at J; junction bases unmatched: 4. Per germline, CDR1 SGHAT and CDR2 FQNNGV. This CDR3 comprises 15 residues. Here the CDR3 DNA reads TGTGCCAGCAGCCAGACTAGCGGGAGGAGCTACGAGCAGTACTTC. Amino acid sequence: CASSQTSGRSYEQYF.

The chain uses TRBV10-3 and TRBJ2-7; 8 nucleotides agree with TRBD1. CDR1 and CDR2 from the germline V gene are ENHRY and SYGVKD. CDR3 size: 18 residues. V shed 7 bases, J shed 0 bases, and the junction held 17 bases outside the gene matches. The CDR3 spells CAITRNERRDRISYEQYF. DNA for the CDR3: TGTGCCATCACCCGTAACGAACGCCGGGACAGGATCTCCTACGAGCAGTACTTC.

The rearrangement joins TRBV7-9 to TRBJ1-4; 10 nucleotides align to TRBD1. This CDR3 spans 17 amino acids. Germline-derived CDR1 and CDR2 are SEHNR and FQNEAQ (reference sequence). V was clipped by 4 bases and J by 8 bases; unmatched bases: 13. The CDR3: CASSSGQGVQGLEKLFF. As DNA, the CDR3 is TGTGCCAGCAGCTCCGGACAGGGGGTACAAGGATTAGAAAAACTGTTTTTT.

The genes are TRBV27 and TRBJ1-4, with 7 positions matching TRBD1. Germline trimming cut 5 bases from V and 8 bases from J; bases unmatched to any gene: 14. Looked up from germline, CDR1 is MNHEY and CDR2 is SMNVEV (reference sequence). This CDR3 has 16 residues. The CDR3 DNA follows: TGTGCCAGCAGTATCGTCCGGGGGACAGCGAGAGAAAAACTGTTTTTT. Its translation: CASSIVRGTAREKLFF.

For the CDR3, the DNA is TGTGCCAGCAGTTTGCAGGTGCCCTACGAGCAGTACTTC. This codes for CASSLQVPYEQYF. J is TRBJ2-7 and V is TRBV28, with no clear D. Trimming stripped 3 bases from V and 2 bases from J, with 8 bases between. Germline V gene lookup returns CDR1 MDHEN and CDR2 SYDVKM. The CDR3 consists of 13 residues.

CDR3 nucleotide sequence: TGTGCCAGCTCACCTGGGGCGCGGGGGGCGCCTTCGGGCACTGAAGCTTTCTTT. Translating gives CASSPGARGAPSGTEAFF. V gene TRBV18 combines with J gene TRBJ1-1; maybe TRBD1 (6 bases). CDR1 KGHSH and CDR2 LQKENI come from the germline V gene. Trimming pared 3 bases from V and 4 bases from J, leaving 24 bases between. CDR3 length equals 18 residues.

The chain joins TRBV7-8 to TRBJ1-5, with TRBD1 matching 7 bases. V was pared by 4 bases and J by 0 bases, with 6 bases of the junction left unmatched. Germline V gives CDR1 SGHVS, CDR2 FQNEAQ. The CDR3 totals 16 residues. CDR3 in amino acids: CASSSPGGYSNQPQHF. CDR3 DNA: TGTGCCAGCAGCTCGCCAGGGGGGTATAGCAATCAGCCCCAGCATTTT.

The CDR3 sequence is CASSLGGQRRSGANVLTF. The CDR3 bases are TGCGCCAGCAGCTTGGGGGGACAACGAAGGTCTGGGGCCAACGTCCTGACTTTC. J is TRBJ2-6 and V is TRBV5-1; a possible D gene is TRBD1 (6 bases). CDR3 length equals 18 residues. The germline V gene encodes CDR1 SGHRS and CDR2 YFSETQ. V dropped 0 bases and J dropped 1 base, with 14 bases sitting between them.